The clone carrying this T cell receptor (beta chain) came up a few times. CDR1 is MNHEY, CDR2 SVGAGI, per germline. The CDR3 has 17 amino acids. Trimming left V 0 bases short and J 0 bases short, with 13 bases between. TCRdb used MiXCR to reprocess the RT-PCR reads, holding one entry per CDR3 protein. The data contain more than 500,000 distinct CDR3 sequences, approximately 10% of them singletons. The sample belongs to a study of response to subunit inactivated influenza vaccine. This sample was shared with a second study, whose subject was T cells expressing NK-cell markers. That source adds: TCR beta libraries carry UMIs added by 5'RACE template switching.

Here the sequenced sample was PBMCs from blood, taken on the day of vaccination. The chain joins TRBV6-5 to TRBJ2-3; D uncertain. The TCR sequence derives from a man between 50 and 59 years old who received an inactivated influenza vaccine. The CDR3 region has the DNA TGTGCCAGCAGTTACTCGAGGACCCTCCGCAGCACAGATACGCAGTATTTT. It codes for CASSYSRTLRSTDTQYF.